The 19 T cell receptor beta chains below all came from one sample that was sequenced in a study of cytomegalovirus exposure and HLA in healthy donors. Measured with immunoSEQ multiplex PCR; TCRdb has only the in-frame clones, and not every one. This sample has 95,000 to 120,000 clones, with 90% to 97% found just once. The sequenced sample consisted of PBMCs. These receptors all come from a woman aged 18-29 years in good health and CMV-seronegative.

V and J are TRBV19 and TRBJ1-6, with D tentatively TRBD1 (5 bases). Germline-derived CDR1 and CDR2 are LNHDA and SQIVND (reference sequence). Trimming cost V 1 base and J 8 bases, with 15 bases left between them. This CDR3 region has 16 residues. The CDR3 DNA is TGTGCCAGTAGTATAGGAGGAGGGGCTCTGGATTCACCCCTCCACTTT. Residues: CASSIGGGALDSPLHF.

The rearrangement uses TRBV5-1 and TRBJ2-1; the match to TRBD2 covers 7 bases. The ends lost 5 bases at V and 8 bases at J; junction bases unmatched: 13. Germline CDR1 and CDR2: SGHRS and YFSETQ. The CDR3 consists of 15 residues. For the CDR3, the DNA is TGCGCCAGCAGGCGCAGCGGGGAGATGATTTATGAGCAGTTCTTC. It encodes CASRRSGEMIYEQFF.

The rearrangement uses TRBV11-3 and TRBJ2-1; a possible D gene is TRBD2 (7 bases). V lost 3 bases and J lost 4, with 13 bases in between. Looked up from germline, CDR1 is SGHNT and CDR2 is YENEEA. The CDR3 extends over 15 amino acids. The DNA of the CDR3 is TGTGCCAGCAGCTTTAGGGGGGGACTTTACAATGAGCAGTTCTTC. Encoded protein: CASSFRGGLYNEQFF.

The gene calls are TRBV2 and TRBJ2-1; D call uncertain. The CDR3 is 11 amino acids. Germline-derived CDR1 and CDR2 are SNHLY and FYNNEI. V was cut by 6 bases and J by 5 bases, with 5 bases left in between. The CDR3 DNA is TGTGCCAGCAGATTCAACAATGAGCAGTTCTTC. The encoded protein is CASRFNNEQFF.

This clone came up once. The V call is TRBV19, the J call TRBJ2-7; 8 bases align to TRBD2. The length of the CDR3 is 14 residues. V lost 4 bases, J lost 5 bases, and 7 bases stayed unmatched. CDR1 LNHDA and CDR2 SQIVND come from the germline V gene (reference sequence). The CDR3 loop is CASSRPGTSDEQYF. DNA for the CDR3: TGTGCCAGTAGTAGGCCCGGGACTAGTGACGAGCAGTACTTC.

The gene calls are TRBV5-1 and TRBJ2-2, with 8 bases fitting TRBD2. Trimming removed 4 bases from V and 6 bases from J; junction bases left unmatched: 5. From germline, CDR1 is SGHRS and CDR2 YFSETQ. CDR3 size: 14 residues. The CDR3 coding sequence is TGCGCCAGCAGCCCCGGGGGGGCTTCCGGGGAGCTGTTTTTT. This translates into CASSPGGASGELFF.

The chain links TRBV27 to TRBJ1-6; 8 positions agree with TRBD1. CDR3 length: 14 residues. Germline CDR1 and CDR2: MNHEY and SMNVEV (reference sequence). Germline trimming cut 5 bases from V and 8 bases from J; bases unmatched to any gene: 5. CDR3 protein: CASSHRDRYSPLHF. CDR3 DNA: TGTGCCAGCAGTCACCGGGACAGGTATTCACCCCTCCACTTT.

The chain recombines TRBV9 with TRBJ2-7; 12 nucleotides match TRBD2. The junction had 17 bases not matched to a gene; V was cut back by 3 bases and J by 1 base. CDR3 size: 20 residues. From germline, CDR1 is SGDLS and CDR2 YYNGEE. The CDR3 spells CASSGRPPGTSGFPSYEQYF. The CDR3 region has the DNA TGTGCCAGCAGCGGCCGACCCCCCGGGACTAGCGGGTTCCCGTCCTACGAGCAGTACTTC.

This clone was counted a few times. This chain links TRBV6-5 with TRBJ2-5, with TRBD2 matching 8 bases. CDR3 size: 14 residues. The trim removed 6 bases at V and 4 bases at J, leaving 7 bases unmatched. Per the germline V gene, CDR1 is MNHEY and CDR2 is SVGAGI. The chain's CDR3 is CASRAGGGRETQYF. The DNA for the CDR3 is TGTGCCAGCAGGGCGGGGGGAGGCAGAGAGACCCAGTACTTC.

This sequence joins TRBV9 and TRBJ2-1; TRBD2 aligns across 8 bases. The CDR3 is 16 residues long. V gave up 5 bases and J gave up 2 bases; unmatched junction bases: 9. CDR1 is SGDLS and CDR2 is YYNGEE in the germline V gene. The CDR3 protein is CASSEGWRGAYNEQFF. CDR3 nucleotide sequence: TGTGCCAGCAGTGAGGGATGGCGGGGGGCCTACAATGAGCAGTTCTTC.

This chain links TRBV9 with TRBJ2-2; 10 bases line up with TRBD1. This CDR3 contains 16 residues. The germline V gene encodes CDR1 SGDLS and CDR2 YYNGEE. The ends lost 4 bases at V and 7 bases at J; junction bases unmatched: 10. CDR3 amino acids: CASSLWAGTGDGELFF. The CDR3 nucleotides are TGTGCCAGCAGCCTCTGGGCCGGGACAGGGGACGGGGAGCTGTTTTTT.

The rearrangement joins TRBV6-1 to TRBJ1-2, with TRBD1 as a possible D gene (6 bases). The germline V gene encodes CDR1 MNHNS and CDR2 SASEGT. V gave up 1 base and J gave up 6 bases, with 9 bases separating them. The CDR3 is 13 amino acids. CDR3 amino acids: CASSEDRADGYTF. The CDR3 DNA reads as TGTGCCAGCAGTGAAGACAGGGCGGATGGCTACACCTTC.

This clone is a singleton in its sample. J is TRBJ1-5 and V is TRBV19, with D perhaps matching TRBD1 (5 bases). Trimming shortened V by 8 bases and J by 2 bases, and 19 bases separated the two germline ends. Looked up from germline, CDR1 is LNHDA and CDR2 is SQIVND (reference sequence). The CDR3 totals 16 residues. In DNA, the CDR3 is TGTGCCAGTCAGATACTGACAGCTTGGGGCAATCAGCCCCAGCATTTT. Translated, it gives CASQILTAWGNQPQHF.

The chain links TRBV6-1 to TRBJ2-7; tentative D call: TRBD1 (6 bases). Germline V CDR1 and CDR2: MNHNS, SASEGT. Between the trimmed V and J ends, which lost 0 bases and 8 bases, there was a span of 14 bases. This CDR3 spans 14 amino acids. The CDR3 DNA reads as TGTGCCAGCAGTGAAGCACAGGGCGGAGGAAAGCAGTACTTC. Its protein product is CASSEAQGGGKQYF.

The rearrangement links TRBV19 to TRBJ2-1, with TRBD2 identical over 11 bases. V lost 0 bases to trimming and J lost 0 bases; unmatched junction nucleotides: 10. Per the germline V gene, CDR1 is LNHDA and CDR2 is SQIVND (reference sequence). The CDR3 totals 20 residues. CDR3 coding DNA: TGTGCCAGTAGTATAGACGGGATTAGCGGGGGGGCTTTCTCCTACAATGAGCAGTTCTTC. Translation gives CASSIDGISGGAFSYNEQFF.

In regard to this clone: The sample carries other DNA sequences with the same CDR3. The V gene is TRBV5-1, the J gene TRBJ2-7; weak D call: TRBD1 (6 bases). CDR1 is SGHRS, CDR2 YFSETQ, per germline. This CDR3 contains 15 residues. Trimming left V 4 bases short and J 4 bases short, with 18 bases between. The CDR3 DNA sequence: TGCGCCAGCAGCCTTGGTGCAGGGGATGTATACGAGCAGTACTTC. Translation gives CASSLGAGDVYEQYF.

The chain is built from TRBV18 and TRBJ2-2; tentatively, D is TRBD1 (5 bases). CDR3 size: 18 residues. Trimming removed 1 base at V and 6 bases at J, with 21 bases between. Germline-derived CDR1 and CDR2 are KGHSH and LQKENI. The CDR3: CASSPLPQDTAPAGELFF. The DNA of the CDR3 is TGTGCCAGCTCACCACTACCGCAGGACACTGCTCCGGCCGGGGAGCTGTTTTTT.

The CDR3 protein is CASRRGYRGQEPQHF. The CDR3 coding sequence is TGCGCCAGCAGAAGAGGGTACAGGGGGCAGGAGCCCCAGCATTTT. The chain joins TRBV5-1 to TRBJ1-5; 9 nucleotides agree with TRBD1. CDR3 length equals 15 residues. After removal of 5 bases from V and 8 bases from J, the junction contained 11 bases not matched to a gene. CDR1 SGHRS and CDR2 YFSETQ come from the germline V gene.

This rearrangement joins TRBV7-9 to TRBJ1-3; D is unresolved. Germline V lookup: CDR1 SEHNR, CDR2 FQNEAQ (reference sequence). Trimming shortened V by 2 bases and J by 4 bases, and 15 bases separated the two germline ends. The CDR3 is 16 residues long. For the CDR3, the DNA is TGTGCCAGCAGCTTACTGGGAGCCAGCGAAGGAAACACCATATATTTT. It encodes CASSLLGASEGNTIYF.